Below, 7 T cell receptor beta chains from the same sample are listed, as sequenced in a study of post-analysis software for immune sequencing data. Findings and caveats of the study: Roughly five TRBV segments appeared more often in patients than in controls, and TRBV5-6, TRBV5-1 and TRBV20-1 were among these.

Unique molecular identifiers had been added to the TCR beta cDNA libraries. TCRdb used MiXCR to reprocess the PCR reads, holding one entry per CDR3 protein. The sample has about 820,000 distinct CDR3 sequences, approximately 53% seen once. Their specific antigens are unknown. Sample: blood. These receptors were collected from a girl aged 10-17 years with multiple sclerosis.

This chain joins TRBV3-1 and TRBJ2-3; D is possibly TRBD2 (5 bases). The germline gives CDR1 LGHDT, CDR2 YNNKEL (reference sequence). V gave up 2 bases and J gave up 0 bases, with 12 bases separating them. The CDR3 runs 16 residues. The CDR3 DNA sequence: TGTGCCAGCAGCCAAACGGGGAGCGTTAGCACAGATACGCAGTATTTT. Protein sequence: CASSQTGSVSTDTQYF.

This clonotype was detected once. The chain is built from TRBV6-6 and TRBJ1-4; D uncertain. CDR3 length: 16 residues. CDR1 and CDR2 (germline): MNHNY, SVGAGI (reference sequence). The V end was cut by 0 bases, the J end by 1 base, with 9 bases between. The CDR3 bases are TGTGCCAGCAGTTACTCGACCTGGGAAACTAATGAAAAACTGTTTTTT. Its translation is CASSYSTWETNEKLFF.

The chain has TRBV11-2 and TRBJ2-7, with TRBD2 matching over 15 bases. The trim removed 5 bases at V and 4 bases at J, leaving 9 bases unmatched. The CDR3 is made up of 17 amino acids. Germline V gene lookup returns CDR1 SGHAT and CDR2 FQNNGV. CDR3 sequence reads: CASSLRTSGRAGYEQYF. CDR3 DNA sequence: TGTGCCAGCAGCCTACGGACTAGCGGGAGGGCTGGTTACGAGCAGTACTTC.

This clonotype was seen at least ten times. This chain joins TRBV27 and TRBJ2-1; possible D gene TRBD1, 6 bases. In germline, CDR1 is MNHEY, CDR2 SMNVEV (reference sequence). The V gene lost 5 bases and the J gene lost 2 bases, with 19 bases spanning the gap. This CDR3 is 17 amino acids long. The DNA of the CDR3 is TGTGCCAGCAGTCCCTCGGACAGTCGAGTTCCCTACAATGAGCAGTTCTTC. It yields the protein CASSPSDSRVPYNEQFF.

The DNA for the CDR3 is TGTGCCAGCAGCGTAGACAGGGCCCCCTACAATGAGCAGTTCTTC. This encodes CASSVDRAPYNEQFF. The chain couples TRBV9 to TRBJ2-1; D is perhaps TRBD1 (6 bases). The CDR3 loop spans 15 amino acids. V was pared by 0 bases and J by 2 bases, with 9 bases between. Germline V gene data show CDR1 as SGDLS and CDR2 as YYNGEE.

This clonotype has more than one count but fewer than ten. This chain joins TRBV6-2 or TRBV6-3 and TRBJ1-5; D gene unclear. Germline V gene data show CDR1 as MNHEY and CDR2 as SVGEGT. The V end was cut by 10 bases, the J end by 7 bases, with 17 bases between. The CDR3 runs 13 residues. The CDR3 spells CAIRETALQPQHF. In DNA, the CDR3 is TGTGCCATCCGGGAGACTGCCTTACAGCCCCAGCATTTT.

This rearrangement joins TRBV7-3 to TRBJ2-3, with 8 bases identical to TRBD2. Germline lookup yields CDR1 SGHTA and CDR2 FQGTGA. This CDR3 region has 12 residues. The V and J ends lost 6 bases and 8 bases, in that order; junction bases with no gene match: 4. This CDR3 reads CASSSTSATQYF. The CDR3, as DNA: TGTGCCAGCAGTTCGACTAGCGCTACGCAGTATTTT.